This TCR beta chain is drawn from a study of T cell clonotyping in hematopoietic cell transplantation. Overall study findings and caveats: Few recipient clonotypes overlapped donors; over 95% were de novo at given depth. After transplant, recipient diversity fell while pathologically expanded clonotypes grew through day 180.

Sequencing used immunoSEQ multiplex PCR; TCRdb keeps in-frame clones, though not all of them. The table records more than 65,000 clones, just under 95% of them present only once. V lost 6 bases and J lost 7; bases outside the gene matches: 9. The germline V gene has CDR1 ENHRY and CDR2 SYGVKD. The CDR3 runs 14 residues. About this clone: Its antigen is undetermined.

The TCR originated in a man aged 45-65 years in good health. Some clones in this sample may be carry-over from other donors' samples. The sample comprised peripheral blood mononuclear cells. The gene calls are TRBV10-3 and TRBJ1-5; 7 bases are shared with TRBD1. CDR3 loop: CAISPDRVGQPQHF. CDR3 DNA: TGTGCCATCAGCCCCGACAGGGTAGGCCAGCCCCAGCATTTT.